This TCR beta chain was found in a study of T cells after yellow fever vaccination. From the 5' RACE reads, TCRdb called clonotypes with MiXCR, one entry per CDR3 protein. Of 350,000 to 550,000 distinct CDR3 sequences listed, roughly a sixth are singletons. The origin of this receptor is a man aged 18 to 30 who received the YFV17D yellow fever vaccine. The sequenced sample was PBMCs, obtained before the yellow fever booster vaccination.

The CDR3 nucleotides are TGTGCCAGCCCGGACAGCCCTTCGGTATCTGGGGCCAACGTCCTGACTTTC. This encodes CASPDSPSVSGANVLTF. The chain links TRBV7-2 to TRBJ2-6, with a possible D match to TRBD1 (6 bases). V shed 8 bases and J shed 1 base, with 18 bases lying between them. The CDR3 extends over 17 amino acids. CDR1 is SGHTA and CDR2 is FQGNSA in the germline V gene.